This TCR beta chain stems from a study of T cell responses to AZD1222 COVID-19 vaccine. Findings and limits, study-wide: Spike-specific TCR repertoires showed rising breadth and depth after two AZD1222 doses. Females made up more of the donors, who were largely white British, and clonal diversity may have come out too low.

Per germline, CDR1 SGHKS and CDR2 YYEKEE (reference sequence). This CDR3 is 15 amino acids long. V dropped 4 bases and J dropped 3; count of bases not matched to a gene: 9. On this clone itself: Antigen unknown.

Profiling relied on immunoSEQ multiplex PCR, and the TCRdb table lists in-frame clones only, not all of them. The sample lists more than 100,000 clones, approximately 90% occurring once. V and J are TRBV5-5 and TRBJ2-7; the match to TRBD1 covers 8 bases. The sequence came from an adult in good health. The source material was peripheral blood, sampled on day 0 of AZD1222 vaccination. The CDR3 spells CASSLQGASLYEQYF. CDR3 sequence (DNA): TGTGCCAGCAGCCTGCAGGGGGCCTCCCTCTACGAGCAGTACTTC.